This TCR beta chain stems from a study of T cell responses to AZD1222 COVID-19 vaccine. Study-wide results and limits: Regions 160-218 and 743-854 held dominance among vaccine-associated CD4 TCRs, which spanned spike.

About this clone: The antigen remains unidentified.

TCRdb's copy holds only in-frame clones and misses some; the assay was immunoSEQ multiplex PCR. The sample holds under 200,000 clones, about 89% seen once. The sequence was obtained from an adult in good health. The sequences come from peripheral blood, collected on day 0 of MenACWY control vaccination.

CDR3 in amino acids: CASSQSNRGDTEAFF. The CDR3 nucleotides read TGCGCCAGCAGTCAATCGAACAGGGGGGACACTGAAGCTTTCTTT. This rearrangement joins TRBV23-1 to TRBJ1-1; 8 nucleotides agree with TRBD1. Being an ORF, TRBV23-1 has a function that is uncertain. With V trimmed by 0 bases and J by 3 bases, 3 bases remained unmatched. CDR3 size: 15 residues.